This T cell receptor beta chain was identified during a study of cytomegalovirus exposure and HLA in healthy donors. PCR involved 60 Vbeta and 13 Jbeta primers. TCRdb's table, derived via immunoSEQ multiplex PCR, lists solely in-frame clones and lacks some. Of about 120,000 clones in the sample, roughly 80% were seen once. V trimming: 1 base; J trimming: 5 bases; junction bases outside the gene matches: 2. Germline loops: CDR1 MGHRA, CDR2 YSYEKL. The CDR3 is made up of 15 amino acids. A remark on this clone: Antigen specificity is unknown.

Study-level results: Certain sequence variants were highly shared and formed a cluster, and this cluster was likely a sequencing artifact.

This clonotype was obtained from a middle-aged woman in good health and CMV-seropositive. Sequenced: PBMCs. The rearrangement links TRBV4-1 to TRBJ2-5; 12 nucleotides match TRBD2. Here the CDR3 DNA reads TGCGCCAGCAGCCAAGCTAGCGGGAGGGCCGAGACCCAGTACTTC. Protein product: CASSQASGRAETQYF.